Below are 13 T cell receptor beta chains sequenced from a single sample in a study of blood T cell repertoires in COVID-19. TCRdb's table, derived via immunoSEQ multiplex PCR, lists solely in-frame clones and lacks some. The sample has 300,000 to 350,000 clones, over 90% seen once. Sequencing input: PBMCs or T cells enriched from blood (not recorded which). Every receptor here comes from a woman in her thirties who had been exposed to COVID-19.

CDR3 region: CASSGGTEAFF. CDR3 sequence (DNA): TGTGCCAGCAGCGGAGGAACTGAAGCTTTCTTT. V usage is TRBV9 and J usage is TRBJ1-1; D not resolved. With 3 bases removed from V and 5 bases from J, the gap between germline ends came to 5 bases. The germline V gene has CDR1 SGDLS and CDR2 YYNGEE. This CDR3 comprises 11 residues.

This clone has only one observation. This chain links TRBV2 with TRBJ2-5; D remains ambiguous. The V gene lost 4 bases and the J gene lost 0 bases, with 6 bases spanning the gap. The length of the CDR3 is 13 residues. Germline values: CDR1 SNHLY, CDR2 FYNNEI. CDR3 residues: CASSVGYQETQYF. The CDR3 DNA is TGTGCCAGCAGTGTTGGCTACCAAGAGACCCAGTACTTC.

The rearrangement uses TRBV2 and TRBJ1-5; D is uncertain. Germline values: CDR1 SNHLY, CDR2 FYNNEI. V gave up 3 bases and J gave up 5 bases, with 11 bases separating them. There are 14 residues in the CDR3. CDR3 in DNA: TGTGCCAGCAGTGATACGAGTGCGTATCAGCCCCAGCATTTT. This encodes CASSDTSAYQPQHF.

Concerning this clone itself: The junction departs from germline at one end; a sequencing error may be responsible. This chain connects TRBV5-6 to TRBJ1-2, with D possibly TRBD1 on 5 matching bases. This CDR3 is 14 amino acids long. Germline assignment: CDR1 SGHDT and CDR2 YYEEEE. CDR3 DNA: TGTGCCAGCAGCTTGAGGAGGGGCCCCTATCGCTACACCTTC. Amino acid sequence: CASSLRRGPYRYTF. The full variable domain, in which reference TRBV5-6 and TRBJ1-2 provide the parts outside the CDR3, is DAGVTQSPTHLIKTRGQQVTLRCSPKSGHDTVSWYQQALGQGPQFIFQYYEEEERQRGNFPDRFSGHQFPNYSSELNVNALLLGDSALYLCASSLRRGPYRYTFGSGTRLTVV.

This chain links TRBV5-4 with TRBJ2-3, with 11 bases identical to TRBD2. Germline CDR1 reads SGHNT; CDR2 reads YYREEE (reference sequence). Trimming at V came to 7 bases and at J to 0 bases, leaving 7 bases not matched to a gene. CDR3 length: 16 residues. The CDR3 DNA is TGTGCCAGCTTCGCCCCTAGCGGGGGGAGCACAGATACGCAGTATTTT. Translation: CASFAPSGGSTDTQYF.

This chain links TRBV9 with TRBJ2-2, with 14 positions matching TRBD2. CDR3 size: 17 residues. Germline V gives CDR1 SGDLS, CDR2 YYNGEE. After removal of 4 bases from V and 2 bases from J, the junction contained 4 bases not matched to a gene. In DNA, the CDR3 is TGTGCCAGCAGCTTGGGACTAGCGGGGGTCAACACCGGGGAGCTGTTTTTT. It codes for CASSLGLAGVNTGELFF.

CDR3 protein: CASSKDRGIYNEQFF. For the CDR3, the DNA is TGTGCCAGCAGCAAGGACAGGGGAATATACAATGAGCAGTTCTTC. This chain uses TRBV7-6 with TRBJ2-1; 9 bases map to TRBD1. V gave up 5 bases and J gave up 4 bases; unmatched junction bases: 6. This CDR3 region has 15 residues. From germline, CDR1 is SGHVS and CDR2 FNYEAQ. The whole variable domain, filled in from reference TRBV7-6 and TRBJ2-1, reads GAGVSQSPRYKVTKRGQDVALRCDPISGHVSLYWYRQALGQGPEFLTYFNYEAQQDKSGLPNDRFSAERPEGSISTLTIQRTEQRDSAMYRCASSKDRGIYNEQFFGPGTRLTVL.

The chain uses TRBV6-5 and TRBJ2-7; D may be TRBD2 (5 bases). Germline V gene data show CDR1 as MNHEY and CDR2 as SVGAGI. With 8 bases removed from V and 6 bases from J, the gap between germline ends came to 14 bases. This CDR3 is 12 amino acids long. In DNA form, the CDR3 reads TGTGCCAGCCTAGGGAACGGGGTCGAGCAGTACTTC. Amino acids: CASLGNGVEQYF.

The rearrangement links TRBV4-1 to TRBJ1-2; 12 bases align to TRBD1. From germline, CDR1 is MGHRA and CDR2 YSYEKL. J was trimmed by 8 bases and V by 4 bases; bases with no gene match: 11. The CDR3 sequence is 16 residues long. The CDR3 sequence: CASSLGGTGGAWGYTF. The CDR3 nucleotides read TGCGCCAGCAGCCTTGGGGGGACAGGGGGCGCGTGGGGCTACACCTTC.

The chain carries TRBV6-5 and TRBJ2-3; D unclear. In germline, CDR1 is MNHEY, CDR2 SVGAGI. V was pared by 2 bases and J by 1 base, with 10 bases between. The CDR3 is 15 residues long. The CDR3: CASSYGPGGTDTQYF. CDR3 bases: TGTGCCAGCAGTTACGGCCCTGGAGGCACAGATACGCAGTATTTT.

This chain uses TRBV7-8 with TRBJ1-6; D call uncertain. This CDR3 is 16 amino acids long. Germline CDR1 and CDR2: SGHVS and FQNEAQ. Trimming took 5 bases from V and 3 from J, leaving 14 bases between them. CDR3 bases: TGTGCCAGCAGCACATCCTTGGCCCTCTATAATTCACCCCTCCACTTT. Encoded protein: CASSTSLALYNSPLHF.

J is TRBJ2-5 and V is TRBV4-1; D perhaps matches TRBD1 (5 bases). V lost 0 bases to trimming and J lost 5 bases, with 13 bases between them. The CDR3 runs 15 residues. CDR1 is MGHRA, CDR2 YSYEKL, per germline. The CDR3, as DNA: TGCGCCAGCAGCCAAGAACCACGGACATCCGAGACCCAGTACTTC. This gives the protein CASSQEPRTSETQYF.

The rearrangement uses TRBV5-1 and TRBJ2-5; 7 nucleotides agree with TRBD2. The germline gives CDR1 SGHRS, CDR2 YFSETQ. Losses at the gene ends were 4 bases for V and 4 bases for J; bases not matched to a gene: 4. This CDR3 is built from 13 residues. The CDR3 spells CASSPGGIETQYF. The CDR3 DNA follows: TGCGCCAGCAGCCCCGGGGGGATAGAGACCCAGTACTTC.